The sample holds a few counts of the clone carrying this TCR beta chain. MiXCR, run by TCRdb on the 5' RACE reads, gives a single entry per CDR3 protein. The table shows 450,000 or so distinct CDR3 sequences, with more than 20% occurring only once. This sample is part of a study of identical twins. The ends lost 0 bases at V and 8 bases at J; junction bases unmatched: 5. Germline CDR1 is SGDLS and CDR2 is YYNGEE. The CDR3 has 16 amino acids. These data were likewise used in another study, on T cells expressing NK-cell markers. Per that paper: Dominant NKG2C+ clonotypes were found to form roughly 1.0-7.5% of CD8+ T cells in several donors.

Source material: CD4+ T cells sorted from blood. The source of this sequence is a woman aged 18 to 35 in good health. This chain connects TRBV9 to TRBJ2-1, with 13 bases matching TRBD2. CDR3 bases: TGTGCCAGCAGCGTAGGACTAGCGGGAGGTAGGGATGAGCAGTTCTTC. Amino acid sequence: CASSVGLAGGRDEQFF.